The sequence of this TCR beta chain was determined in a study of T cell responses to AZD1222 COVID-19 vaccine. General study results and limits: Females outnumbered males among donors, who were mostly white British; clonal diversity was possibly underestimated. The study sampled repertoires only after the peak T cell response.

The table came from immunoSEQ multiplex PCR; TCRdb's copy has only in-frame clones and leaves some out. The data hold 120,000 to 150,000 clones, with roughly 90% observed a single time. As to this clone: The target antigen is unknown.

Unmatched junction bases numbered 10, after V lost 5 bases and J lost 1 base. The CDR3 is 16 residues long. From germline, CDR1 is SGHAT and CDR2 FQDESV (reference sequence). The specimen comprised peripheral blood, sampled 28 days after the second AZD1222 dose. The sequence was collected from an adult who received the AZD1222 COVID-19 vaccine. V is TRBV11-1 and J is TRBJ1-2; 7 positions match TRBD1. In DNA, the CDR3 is TGTGCCAGCAGCCCCCACCCGGGACAGCATAACTATGGCTACACCTTC. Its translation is CASSPHPGQHNYGYTF.